This T cell receptor beta chain was sequenced in a study of T cells after yellow fever vaccination. Trimming cost V 1 base and J 7 bases, with 16 bases left between them. The germline V gene encodes CDR1 MNHNS and CDR2 SASEGT. The CDR3 spans 15 residues. A single record per CDR3 protein comes from TCRdb applying MiXCR to the 5' RACE reads. The sample holds 450,000 to 550,000 distinct CDR3 sequences, 21% seen once. Material: PBMCs, obtained approximately 22 days after the first yellow fever vaccination. V gene TRBV6-1 combines with J gene TRBJ1-2; D may be TRBD1 (5 bases). This sequence was found in a man aged 18 to 30 who received the YFV17D yellow fever vaccine. DNA for the CDR3: TGTGCCAGCAGTGAAGTTCCAGGGATCTTTGGTGGCTACACCTTC. It translates to CASSEVPGIFGGYTF.